This TCR beta chain was identified during a study of cytomegalovirus exposure and HLA in healthy donors. Regarding the study as a whole: The study designated some 180 TCR beta chains cytomegalovirus-associated.

Separation from the roughly 670-subject first cohort characterized the 120-subject validation cohort, to which the donors belonged. Of note for this clone: Its specificity is not known.

The data were produced by immunoSEQ multiplex PCR, yet TCRdb's version contains in-frame clones alone and is incomplete. This sample has roughly 100,000 clones; around 86% occur once, and the top ten carry roughly 4.2%. The CDR3 runs to 14 residues. Germline V gene lookup returns CDR1 MNHEY and CDR2 SMNVEV (reference sequence). The V and J ends lost 7 bases and 6 bases respectively, with 16 bases between them. The V and J genes are TRBV27 and TRBJ2-1; TRBD2 might be the D (5 bases). The sequenced sample consisted of PBMCs. This TCR was recovered from a woman aged 18-29 years in good health and CMV-seropositive. CDR3 protein: CASMAGLQFNEQFF. DNA for the CDR3: TGTGCCAGCATGGCGGGTCTCCAATTCAATGAGCAGTTCTTC.